This TCR beta chain was found in a study of blood T cell repertoires in COVID-19. Study context: Samples taken during acute and convalescent COVID-19 were collected in the United States, Italy and Spain.

The protocol was immunoSEQ multiplex PCR, while the TCRdb copy is restricted to in-frame clones and leaves out a portion. The sample holds tens of thousands of clones, roughly 78% seen once. This CDR3 is built from 14 residues. Germline CDR1 SGHNT, CDR2 YYREEE (reference sequence). Between the trimmed V and J ends, which lost 3 bases and 2 bases, there was a span of 10 bases. J is TRBJ2-3 and V is TRBV5-4; tentative D call: TRBD1 (6 bases). The receptor was derived from a human donor in a cohort sampled during active COVID-19. Sequenced: peripheral blood. DNA of the CDR3: TGTGCCAGCAGCTACCCAGGGGCCACAGATACGCAGTATTTT. It encodes CASSYPGATDTQYF.